This TCR beta chain comes out of a study of T cells after yellow fever vaccination. Study findings and constraints: Repertoires obtained by FACS sorting could include abundant clonotypes that entered as contaminants from the bulk population. At less than 97% for CD4 and 70% to 90% for CD8, most primary-vaccination clones showed up again after the booster.

Turning to this clonotype: Its antigen is as yet unknown.

TCRdb passed the 5' RACE reads through MiXCR, listing each CDR3 protein once. The sample carries about 310,000 distinct CDR3 sequences, roughly 3.5% recorded once. The germline V and J ends were trimmed by 3 bases and 0 bases, with 11 bases remaining between them. The CDR3 has 16 amino acids. This TCR was recovered from a man aged 18 to 30 who received the YFV17D yellow fever vaccine. This chain joins TRBV12-3 or TRBV12-4 and TRBJ2-2, with D perhaps matching TRBD1 (5 bases). This material consisted of PBMCs, taken on the day of the yellow fever booster vaccination. The CDR3 DNA follows: TGTGCCAGCAGTTTTGGTCAAGGGGCGAACACCGGGGAGCTGTTTTTT. Translating it yields CASSFGQGANTGELFF.